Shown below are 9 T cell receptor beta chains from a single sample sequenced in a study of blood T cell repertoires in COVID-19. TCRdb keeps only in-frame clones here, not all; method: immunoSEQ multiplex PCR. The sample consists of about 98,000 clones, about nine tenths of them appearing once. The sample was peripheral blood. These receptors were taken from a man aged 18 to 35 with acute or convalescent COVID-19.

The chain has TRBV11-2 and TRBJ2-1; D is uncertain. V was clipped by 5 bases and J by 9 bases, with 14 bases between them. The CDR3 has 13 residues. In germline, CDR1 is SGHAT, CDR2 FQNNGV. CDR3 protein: CASSPAPGGEQFF. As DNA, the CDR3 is TGTGCCAGCAGCCCTGCCCCTGGCGGTGAGCAGTTCTTC.

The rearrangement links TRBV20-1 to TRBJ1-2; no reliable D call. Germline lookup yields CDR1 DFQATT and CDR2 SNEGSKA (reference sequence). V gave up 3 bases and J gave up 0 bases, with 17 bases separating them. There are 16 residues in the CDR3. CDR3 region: CSASLTAVDPNYGYTF. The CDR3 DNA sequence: TGCAGTGCTAGTCTGACCGCGGTAGATCCTAACTATGGCTACACCTTC.

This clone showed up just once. CDR3 DNA sequence: TGCGCCAGCAGCAGAAGTCAGACTGAAGCTTTCTTT. Translated: CASSRSQTEAFF. This sequence joins TRBV5-1 and TRBJ1-1; D remains ambiguous. Trimming left V 4 bases short and J 5 bases short, with 9 bases between. The CDR3 is made up of 12 amino acids. The germline V gene has CDR1 SGHRS and CDR2 YFSETQ.

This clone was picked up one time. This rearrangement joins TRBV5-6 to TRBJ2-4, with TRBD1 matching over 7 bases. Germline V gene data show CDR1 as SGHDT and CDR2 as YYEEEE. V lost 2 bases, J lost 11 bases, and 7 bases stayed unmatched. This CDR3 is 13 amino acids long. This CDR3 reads CASSLGDSFVQYF. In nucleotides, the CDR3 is TGTGCCAGCAGCTTAGGGGACAGTTTTGTTCAGTACTTC.

Here the CDR3 reads CASSDRQGGGTDTQYF. Written as DNA, the CDR3 is TGTGCCAGCAGCGACCGACAGGGTGGGGGCACAGATACGCAGTATTTT. This chain links TRBV7-9 with TRBJ2-3, with 7 bases fitting TRBD1. Germline lookup yields CDR1 SEHNR and CDR2 FQNEAQ (reference sequence). This CDR3 spans 16 amino acids. V trimming: 5 bases; J trimming: 1 base; junction bases outside the gene matches: 9.

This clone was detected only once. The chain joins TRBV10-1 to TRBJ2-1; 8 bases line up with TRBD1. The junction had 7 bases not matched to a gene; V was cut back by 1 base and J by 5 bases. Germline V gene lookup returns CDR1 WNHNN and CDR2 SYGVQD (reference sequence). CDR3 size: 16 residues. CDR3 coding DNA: TGCGCCAGCAGTGAGTTAAGGACAGGGTTTAACAATGAGCAGTTCTTC. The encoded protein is CASSELRTGFNNEQFF.

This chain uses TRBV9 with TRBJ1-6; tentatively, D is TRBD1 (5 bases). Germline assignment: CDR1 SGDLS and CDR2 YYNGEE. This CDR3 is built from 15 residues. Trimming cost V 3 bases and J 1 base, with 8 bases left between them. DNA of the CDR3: TGTGCCAGCAGCGCTGCAGGGTCCTATAATTCACCCCTCCACTTT. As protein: CASSAAGSYNSPLHF.

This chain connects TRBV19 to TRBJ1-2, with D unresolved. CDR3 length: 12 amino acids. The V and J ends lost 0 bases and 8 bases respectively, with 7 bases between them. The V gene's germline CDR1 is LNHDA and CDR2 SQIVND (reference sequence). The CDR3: CASSIERRGYTF. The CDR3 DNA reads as TGTGCCAGTAGTATAGAACGGAGAGGCTACACCTTC.

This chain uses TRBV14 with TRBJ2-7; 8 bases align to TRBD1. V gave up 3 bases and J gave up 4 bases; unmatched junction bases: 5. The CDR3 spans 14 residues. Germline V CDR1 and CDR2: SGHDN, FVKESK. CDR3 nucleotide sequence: TGTGCCAGCAGCCATGTCCAGGGGGCATACGAGCAGTACTTC. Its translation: CASSHVQGAYEQYF.